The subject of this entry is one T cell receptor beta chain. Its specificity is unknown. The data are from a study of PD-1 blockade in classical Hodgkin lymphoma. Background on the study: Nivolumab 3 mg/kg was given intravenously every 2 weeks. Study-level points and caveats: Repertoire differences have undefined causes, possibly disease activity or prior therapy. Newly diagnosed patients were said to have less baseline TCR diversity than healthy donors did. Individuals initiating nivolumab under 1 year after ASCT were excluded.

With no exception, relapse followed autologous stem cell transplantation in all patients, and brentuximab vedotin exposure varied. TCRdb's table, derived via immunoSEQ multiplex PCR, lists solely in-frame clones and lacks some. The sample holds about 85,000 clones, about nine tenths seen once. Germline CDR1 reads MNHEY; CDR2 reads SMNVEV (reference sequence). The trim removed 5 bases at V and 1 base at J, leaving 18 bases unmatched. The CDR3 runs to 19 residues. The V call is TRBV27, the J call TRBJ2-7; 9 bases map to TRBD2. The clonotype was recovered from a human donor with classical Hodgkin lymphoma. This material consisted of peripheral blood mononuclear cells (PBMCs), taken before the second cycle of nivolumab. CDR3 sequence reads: CASSLRAGGPSIFSYEQYF. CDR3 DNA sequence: TGTGCCAGCAGTCTACGGGCGGGAGGGCCTTCCATTTTTTCCTACGAGCAGTACTTC.